This is a list of T cell receptor beta chains from one sample in a study of blood T cell repertoires in COVID-19. Measured with immunoSEQ multiplex PCR; TCRdb has only the in-frame clones, and not every one. The sample yields 200,000 to 250,000 clones, about 85% seen once. The source material was peripheral blood. These receptors were collected from a woman aged 55-69 years who had recovered from COVID-19. The CDR3 runs from the conserved cysteine through the conserved F or W. Fields, in order: CDR3 protein, CDR3 DNA, J gene, D gene, V gene, clone size. The D gene is left open where the match is weak. The size of a clone is reported for some rows only, either as once, few or many, or as a class for expanded clones.

CASSPGSSGENTGELFF | TGTGCCAGCTCACCAGGTTCTTCGGGAGAGAACACCGGGGAGCTGTTTTTT | TRBJ2-2 | . | TRBV18 | .
CATSRDRDLGYTF | TGTGCCACCAGCAGAGACAGGGATCTTGGCTACACCTTC | TRBJ1-2 | . | TRBV15 | .
CATHPTSGGQLPNEQFF | TGTGCCACCCACCCGACTAGCGGGGGCCAGCTGCCCAATGAGCAGTTCTTC | TRBJ2-1 | TRBD2 | TRBV10-3 | .
CASSQAQGAFF | TGTGCCAGCAGCCAAGCTCAGGGGGCTTTCTTT | TRBJ1-1 | . | TRBV4-2 | .
CASSIGRTGLDQPQHF | TGTGCCAGTAGTATAGGAAGGACAGGGCTTGATCAGCCCCAGCATTTT | TRBJ1-5 | TRBD1 | TRBV19 | .
CASSQGVSMNTEAFF | TGCGCCAGCAGCCAAGGTGTCAGTATGAACACTGAAGCTTTCTTT | TRBJ1-1 | . | TRBV4-1 | .
CASSWSTGEYEQYF | TGTGCCAGCAGCTGGTCGACAGGGGAGTACGAGCAGTACTTC | TRBJ2-7 | TRBD1 | TRBV11-1 | .
CASGLAPGGYTF | TGTGCTAGTGGTTTGGCACCCGGGGGCTACACCTTC | TRBJ1-2 | . | TRBV12-5 | .
CASSASGGANTGELFF | TGTGCCAGCAGTGCTAGCGGGGGGGCGAACACCGGGGAGCTGTTTTTT | TRBJ2-2 | TRBD2 | TRBV2 | .
CASSPGQGAPYEQYF | TGTGCCAGCTCACCGGGACAGGGGGCCCCCTACGAGCAGTACTTC | TRBJ2-7 | TRBD1 | TRBV18 | .
CASSLGLQGARNIQYF | TGCGCCAGCAGCTTGGGATTGCAGGGGGCACGAAACATTCAGTACTTC | TRBJ2-4 | TRBD1 | TRBV5-1 | .
CATSASGGGSSYNEQFF | TGTGCCACCAGTGCGAGCGGGGGGGGAAGCTCCTACAATGAGCAGTTCTTC | TRBJ2-1 | TRBD2 | TRBV24-1 | .
CAVGQGRNQPQHF | TGTGCCGTAGGGCAGGGAAGAAATCAGCCCCAGCATTTT | TRBJ1-5 | . | TRBV19 | .
CATSRWTGGVGQPQHF | TGTGCCACCAGCCGCTGGACAGGGGGAGTGGGACAGCCCCAGCATTTT | TRBJ1-5 | TRBD1 | TRBV15 | .
CASSIISGGMSNAFF | TGTGCCAGTAGTATCATCTCGGGTGGAATGTCAAACGCTTTCTTT | TRBJ1-1 | . | TRBV19 | .
CASSQSDSTEAFF | TGTGCCAGCAGTCAATCGGACAGCACTGAAGCTTTCTTT | TRBJ1-1 | . | TRBV6-5 | many
CASSGRQDRVAYF | TGTGCCAGCTCAGGCAGACAAGACAGGGTTGCGTACTTC | TRBJ2-7 | TRBD1 | TRBV18 | .
CASSGASQETQYF | TGTGCCAGCAGCGGGGCAAGCCAAGAGACCCAGTACTTC | TRBJ2-5 | . | TRBV9 | .
CASSSTGLAAETQYF | TGTGCTAGCAGCTCAACGGGACTAGCAGCAGAGACCCAGTACTTC | TRBJ2-5 | TRBD2 | TRBV7-7 | .
CASSVGYSGGNTGELFF | TGTGCCAGCAGCGTAGGGTACAGCGGGGGGAACACCGGGGAGCTGTTTTTT | TRBJ2-2 | TRBD2 | TRBV9 | .
CASSPMGGNQPQHF | TGCGCCAGCAGCCCCATGGGAGGGAATCAGCCCCAGCATTTT | TRBJ1-5 | . | TRBV5-1 | few
CASSLGLRDLYNEQFF | TGTGCCAGCAGCTTAGGCCTTCGGGATCTCTACAATGAGCAGTTCTTC | TRBJ2-1 | . | TRBV13 | .
CASSGTFQETQYF | TGCGCCAGCAGTGGGACTTTCCAAGAGACCCAGTACTTC | TRBJ2-5 | . | TRBV10-1 | .
CASSLGVANYEQYF | TGTGCCAGCAGCTTAGGGGTAGCCAACTACGAGCAGTACTTC | TRBJ2-7 | . | TRBV7-2 | .
CASSPLVAGQGAPGYTF | TGTGCCAGCTCACCGCTGGTGGCGGGACAGGGCGCCCCTGGCTACACCTTC | TRBJ1-2 | TRBD1 | TRBV18 | .
CATSRDSGTGEAFF | TGTGCCACCAGCAGAGATTCCGGGACAGGGGAGGCTTTCTTT | TRBJ1-1 | TRBD1 | TRBV15 | .
CASSSQASGNTIYF | TGCGCCAGCAGCTCTCAGGCCTCTGGAAACACCATATATTTT | TRBJ1-3 | . | TRBV5-1 | .
CASSPRTGGGTTEAFF | TGTGCCAGCAGCCCTCGGACGGGTGGGGGGACTACTGAAGCTTTCTTT | TRBJ1-1 | . | TRBV5-4 | .
CASSQAPRQGLYGYTF | TGCGCCAGCAGCCAAGCCCCCAGACAGGGACTCTATGGCTACACCTTC | TRBJ1-2 | TRBD1 | TRBV4-1 | .
CASSHNYEQYF | TGTGCCAGCAGCCACAACTACGAGCAGTACTTC | TRBJ2-7 | . | TRBV27 | once
CASSLEQNYGYTF | TGCGCCAGCAGCTTGGAACAGAACTATGGCTACACCTTC | TRBJ1-2 | . | TRBV5-1 | .
CASSLADSSTQYF | TGTGCCAGCAGCTTAGCGGACAGCTCTACGCAGTATTTT | TRBJ2-3 | . | TRBV11-2 | .
CASSSNRGRTEAFF | TGTGCCAGCAGCTCAAACAGGGGGAGAACTGAAGCTTTCTTT | TRBJ1-1 | TRBD1 | TRBV7-8 | .
CAWSVGGPQHF | TGTGCCTGGAGTGTAGGGGGCCCCCAGCATTTT | TRBJ1-5 | TRBD1 | TRBV30 | .
CASSQGGAADTQYF | TGTGCCAGCAGCCAGGGGGGGGCGGCCGATACGCAGTATTTT | TRBJ2-3 | . | TRBV4-2 | .
CASRTTGSGGYTF | TGTGCCAGCAGAACAACAGGGAGTGGTGGCTACACCTTC | TRBJ1-2 | . | TRBV6-5 | .
CGGSGGQNTGELFF | TGTGGTGGGAGCGGGGGGCAGAACACCGGGGAGCTGTTTTTT | TRBJ2-2 | TRBD2 | TRBV2 | .
CASSQGLAGGPVNEQYF | TGTGCCAGCAGCCAGGGACTAGCGGGGGGGCCGGTCAACGAGCAGTACTTC | TRBJ2-7 | TRBD2 | TRBV4-2 | .
CASTEDSEQFF | TGTGCCAGCACCGAGGACTCCGAGCAGTTCTTC | TRBJ2-1 | . | TRBV7-2 | .
CASRLSPGTKNTGELFF | TGTGCAAGTCGCTTATCCCCCGGGACTAAGAACACCGGGGAGCTGTTTTTT | TRBJ2-2 | . | TRBV12-2 | .
CASSLGAFSSYNEQFF | TGTGCCAGCAGCTTGGGAGCGTTCAGCTCCTACAATGAGCAGTTCTTC | TRBJ2-1 | . | TRBV5-4 | .
CASSVEGQGGYGYTF | TGTGCCAGCAGCGTGGAAGGACAGGGCGGCTATGGCTACACCTTC | TRBJ1-2 | TRBD1 | TRBV9 | .
CASSLSGRSTDTQYF | TGTGCCAGCAGCCTGAGCGGGCGCAGCACAGATACGCAGTATTTT | TRBJ2-3 | . | TRBV7-8 | .
CATSRDQEDTEAFF | TGTGCCACCAGCAGAGATCAGGAGGACACTGAAGCTTTCTTT | TRBJ1-1 | . | TRBV15 | few
CASRLGQGKSNQPQHF | TGTGCCAGTAGATTAGGACAGGGGAAGAGCAATCAGCCCCAGCATTTT | TRBJ1-5 | TRBD1 | TRBV19 | .
CASRAGGTQTQYF | TGTGCCAGCAGAGCAGGGGGCACGCAGACCCAGTACTTC | TRBJ2-5 | TRBD1 | TRBV12-3/TRBV12-4 | .
CASSPRDSFNSPLHF | TGTGCCAGCAGCCCACGGGACAGCTTTAATTCACCCCTCCACTTT | TRBJ1-6 | TRBD1 | TRBV7-9 | .
CAWTTGGSSYEQYF | TGTGCCTGGACGACGGGGGGGTCCTCCTACGAGCAGTACTTC | TRBJ2-7 | TRBD2 | TRBV30 | once
CASSDRGKGNTIYF | TGTGCCAGCAGTGACAGGGGAAAGGGAAACACCATATATTTT | TRBJ1-3 | . | TRBV6-1 | .
CASSARPRVNTEAFF | TGTGCCAGCAGCGCCAGGCCGAGGGTCAACACTGAAGCTTTCTTT | TRBJ1-1 | . | TRBV11-2 | .
CASSLAVGWETQYF | TGTGCCAGCAGCTTAGCGGTGGGCTGGGAGACCCAGTACTTC | TRBJ2-5 | . | TRBV7-8 | .
CASSSPGTGAPSSYNEQFF | TGCGCCAGCAGCTCCCCCGGGACAGGGGCCCCAAGCTCCTACAATGAGCAGTTCTTC | TRBJ2-1 | TRBD1 | TRBV5-1 | .